The clone carrying this T cell receptor (beta chain) appeared once. The junction departs from germline at one end; a sequencing error may be responsible. TCRdb analysed the RT-PCR reads with MiXCR anew, one entry per CDR3 protein. The profile shows around 570,000 distinct CDR3 sequences, roughly 10% of them singletons. The data are from a study of response to subunit inactivated influenza vaccine. From germline, CDR1 is DFQATT and CDR2 SNEGSKA (reference sequence). The CDR3 runs 18 residues. These same data were also listed under a study on T cells expressing NK-cell markers. From that report: The TCR beta cDNA came from 5'RACE template switching with UMIs. T cells sorted in several experiments were restricted to alpha-beta TCR T cells by an anti-gamma-delta TCR antibody. Of the CD8+ T cell pool in 6 or 7 donors, roughly 1.0-8% was accounted for by dominant NKG2C+ clonotypes.

V is TRBV20-1 and J is TRBJ2-1; TRBD2 matches 9 bases. The clonotype originates from a man aged 50 to 60 who received an inactivated influenza vaccine. Source: PBMCs from blood, taken on the day of vaccination. The CDR3 sequence: CCARDPNVAGGPKNEQFF. The CDR3 DNA follows: TGCTGTGCTAGAGATCCGAATGTGGCGGGAGGGCCTAAAAATGAGCAGTTCTTC.